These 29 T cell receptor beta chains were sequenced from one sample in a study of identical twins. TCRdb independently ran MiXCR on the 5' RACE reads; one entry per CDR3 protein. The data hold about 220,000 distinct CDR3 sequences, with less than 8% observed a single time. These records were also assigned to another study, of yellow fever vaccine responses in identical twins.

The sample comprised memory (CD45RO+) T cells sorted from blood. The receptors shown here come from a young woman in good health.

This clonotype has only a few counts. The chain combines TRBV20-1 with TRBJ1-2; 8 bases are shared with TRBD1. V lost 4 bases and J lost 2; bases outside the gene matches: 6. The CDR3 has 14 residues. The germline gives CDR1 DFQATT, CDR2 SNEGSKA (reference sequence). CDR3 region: CSAKEQGGNYGYTF. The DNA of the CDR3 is TGCAGTGCTAAAGAACAGGGGGGCAACTATGGCTACACCTTC.

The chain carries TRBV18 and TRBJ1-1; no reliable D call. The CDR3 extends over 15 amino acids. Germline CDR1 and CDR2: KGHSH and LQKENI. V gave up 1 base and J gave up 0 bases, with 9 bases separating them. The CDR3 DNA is TGTGCCAGCTCACCACAGGGTTCCCTGAACACTGAAGCTTTCTTT. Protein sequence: CASSPQGSLNTEAFF.

The CDR3 bases are TGTGCCATCAGTGACAATTCACCCCTCCACTTT. Translation: CAISDNSPLHF. J is TRBJ1-6 and V is TRBV10-3; D remains ambiguous. The CDR3 extends over 11 amino acids. CDR1 is ENHRY and CDR2 is SYGVKD in the germline V gene. V lost 3 bases to trimming and J lost 7 bases, with 1 base between them.

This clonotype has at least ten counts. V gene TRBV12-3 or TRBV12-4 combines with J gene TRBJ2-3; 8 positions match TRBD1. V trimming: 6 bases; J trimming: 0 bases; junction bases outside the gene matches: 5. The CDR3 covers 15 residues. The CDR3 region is CASRHRGTSTDTQYF. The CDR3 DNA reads TGTGCCAGCAGGCACAGGGGGACAAGCACAGATACGCAGTATTTT.

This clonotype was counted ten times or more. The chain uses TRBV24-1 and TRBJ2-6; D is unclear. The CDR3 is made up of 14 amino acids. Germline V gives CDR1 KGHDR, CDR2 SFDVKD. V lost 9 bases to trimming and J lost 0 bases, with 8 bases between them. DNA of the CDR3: TGTGCCACCCAGAGCCGCTCTGGGGCCAACGTCCTGACTTTC. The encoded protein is CATQSRSGANVLTF.

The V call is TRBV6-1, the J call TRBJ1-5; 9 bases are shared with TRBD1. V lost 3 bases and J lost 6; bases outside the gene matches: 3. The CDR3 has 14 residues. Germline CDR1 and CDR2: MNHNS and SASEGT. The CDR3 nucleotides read TGTGCCAGCAGTGAGGGACAGGGAAGTCAGCCCCAGCATTTT. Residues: CASSEGQGSQPQHF.

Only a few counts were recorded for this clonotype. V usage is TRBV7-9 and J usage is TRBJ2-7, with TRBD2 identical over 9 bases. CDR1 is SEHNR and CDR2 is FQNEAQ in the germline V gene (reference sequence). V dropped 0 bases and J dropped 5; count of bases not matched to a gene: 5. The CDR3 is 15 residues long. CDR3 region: CASSLAGLASHEQYF. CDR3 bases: TGTGCCAGCAGCTTAGCGGGACTAGCAAGCCACGAGCAGTACTTC.

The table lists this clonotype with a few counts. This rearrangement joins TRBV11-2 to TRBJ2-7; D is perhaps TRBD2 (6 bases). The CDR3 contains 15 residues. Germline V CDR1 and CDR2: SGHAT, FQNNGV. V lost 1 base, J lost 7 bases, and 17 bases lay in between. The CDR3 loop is CASSLVGTELGEQYF. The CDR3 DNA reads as TGTGCCAGCAGCTTAGTAGGGACTGAGCTGGGGGAGCAGTACTTC. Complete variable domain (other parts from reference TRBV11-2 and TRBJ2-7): EAGVAQSPRYKIIEKRQSVAFWCNPISGHATLYWYQQILGQGPKLLIQFQNNGVVDDSQLPKDRFSAERLKGVDSTLKIQPAKLEDSAVYLCASSLVGTELGEQYFGPGTRLTVT.

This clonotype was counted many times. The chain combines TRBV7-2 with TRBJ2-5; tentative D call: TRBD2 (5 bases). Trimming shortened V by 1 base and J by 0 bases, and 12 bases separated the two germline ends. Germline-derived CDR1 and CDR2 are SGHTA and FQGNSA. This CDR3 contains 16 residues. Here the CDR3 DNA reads TGTGCCAGCAGCTTAGATGGGAGTGGGAACCAAGAGACCCAGTACTTC. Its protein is CASSLDGSGNQETQYF.

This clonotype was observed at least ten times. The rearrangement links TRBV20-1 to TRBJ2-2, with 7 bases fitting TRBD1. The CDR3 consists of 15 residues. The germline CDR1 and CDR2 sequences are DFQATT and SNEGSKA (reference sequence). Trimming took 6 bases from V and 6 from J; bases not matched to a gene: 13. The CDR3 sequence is CSARQGPLSAGELFF. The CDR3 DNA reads TGCAGTGCGCGACAGGGCCCCTTGTCAGCCGGGGAGCTGTTTTTT.

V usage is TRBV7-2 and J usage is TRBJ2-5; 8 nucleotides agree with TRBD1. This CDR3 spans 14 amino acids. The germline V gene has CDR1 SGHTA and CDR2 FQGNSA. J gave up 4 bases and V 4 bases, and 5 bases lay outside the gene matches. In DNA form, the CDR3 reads TGTGCCAGCAGCTCCCCGACAGGGGCAGAGACCCAGTACTTC. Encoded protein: CASSSPTGAETQYF. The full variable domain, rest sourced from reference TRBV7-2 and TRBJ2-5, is GAGVSQSPSNKVTEKGKDVELRCDPISGHTALYWYRQSLGQGLEFLIYFQGNSAPDKSGLPSDRFSAERTGGSVSTLTIQRTQQEDSAVYLCASSSPTGAETQYFGPGTRLLVL.

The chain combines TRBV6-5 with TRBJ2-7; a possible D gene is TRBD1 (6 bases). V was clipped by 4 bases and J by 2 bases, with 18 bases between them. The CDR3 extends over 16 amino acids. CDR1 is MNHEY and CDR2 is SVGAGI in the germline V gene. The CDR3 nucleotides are TGTGCCAGCAGTTCCAATCCCCGGACAGATACCTACGAGCAGTACTTC. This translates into CASSSNPRTDTYEQYF.

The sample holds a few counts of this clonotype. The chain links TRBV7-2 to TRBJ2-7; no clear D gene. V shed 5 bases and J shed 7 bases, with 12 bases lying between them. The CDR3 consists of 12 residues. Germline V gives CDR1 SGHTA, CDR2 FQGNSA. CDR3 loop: CASSVLRREQYF. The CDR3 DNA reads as TGTGCCAGCAGCGTTCTACGACGGGAGCAGTACTTC.

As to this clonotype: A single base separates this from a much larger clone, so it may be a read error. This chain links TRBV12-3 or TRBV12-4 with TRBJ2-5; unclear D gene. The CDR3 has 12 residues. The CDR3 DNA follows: TGTGCCAGCAGTTCCGACCAAGCGACCCAGTACTTC. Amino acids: CASSSDQATQYF.

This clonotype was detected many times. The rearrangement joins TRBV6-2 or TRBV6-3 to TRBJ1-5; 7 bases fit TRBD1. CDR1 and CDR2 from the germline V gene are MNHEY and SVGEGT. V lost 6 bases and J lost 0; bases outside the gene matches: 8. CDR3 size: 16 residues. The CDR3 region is CASSSWTGVSNQPQHF. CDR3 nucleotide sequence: TGTGCCAGCAGCTCTTGGACAGGAGTTAGCAATCAGCCCCAGCATTTT.

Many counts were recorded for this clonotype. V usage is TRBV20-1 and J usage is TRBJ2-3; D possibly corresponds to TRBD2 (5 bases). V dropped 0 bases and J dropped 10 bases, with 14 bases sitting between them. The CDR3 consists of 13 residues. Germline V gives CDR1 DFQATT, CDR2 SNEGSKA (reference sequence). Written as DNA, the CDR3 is TGCAGTGCTAGAGATTCCGGCCTAGCCGCGCAGTATTTT. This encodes CSARDSGLAAQYF.

The CDR3: CASSPAVNYEQYF. Written as DNA, the CDR3 is TGTGCCAGCAGCCCCGCGGTAAACTACGAGCAGTACTTC. The chain is built from TRBV7-6 and TRBJ2-7; D is unresolved. There are 13 residues in the CDR3. Trimming took off 5 bases at V and 3 bases at J, with 11 bases between the two ends. Germline V gene data show CDR1 as SGHVS and CDR2 as FNYEAQ.

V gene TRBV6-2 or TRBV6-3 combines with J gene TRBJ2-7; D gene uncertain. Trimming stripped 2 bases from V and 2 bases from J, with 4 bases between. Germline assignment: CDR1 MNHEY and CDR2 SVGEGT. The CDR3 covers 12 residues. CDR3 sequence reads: CASSYTTYEQYF. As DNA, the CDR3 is TGTGCCAGCAGTTACACGACCTACGAGCAGTACTTC.

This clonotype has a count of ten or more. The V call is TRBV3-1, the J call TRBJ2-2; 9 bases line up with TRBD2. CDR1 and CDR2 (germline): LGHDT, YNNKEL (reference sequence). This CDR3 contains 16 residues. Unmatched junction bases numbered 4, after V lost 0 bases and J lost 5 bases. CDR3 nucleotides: TGTGCCAGCAGCCAAGATAAGCGGGGGGATACCGGGGAGCTGTTTTTT. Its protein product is CASSQDKRGDTGELFF. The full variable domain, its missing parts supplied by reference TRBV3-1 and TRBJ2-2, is DTAVSQTPKYLVTQMGNDKSIKCEQNLGHDTMYWYKQDSKKFLKIMFSYNNKELIINETVPNRFSPKSPDKAHLNLHINSLELGDSAVYFCASSQDKRGDTGELFFGEGSRLTVL.

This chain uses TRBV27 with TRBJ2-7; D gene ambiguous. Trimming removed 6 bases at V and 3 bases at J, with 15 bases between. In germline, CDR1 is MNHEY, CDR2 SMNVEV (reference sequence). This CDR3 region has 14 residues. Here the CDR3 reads CASRQLGINYEQYF. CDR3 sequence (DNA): TGTGCCAGCAGACAGCTGGGTATCAACTACGAGCAGTACTTC.

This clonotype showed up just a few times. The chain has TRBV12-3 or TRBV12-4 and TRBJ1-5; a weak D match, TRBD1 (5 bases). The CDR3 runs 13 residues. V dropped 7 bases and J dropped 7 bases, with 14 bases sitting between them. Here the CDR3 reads CASTPTSGQPQHF. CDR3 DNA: TGTGCCAGCACCCCCACGTCAGGGCAGCCCCAGCATTTT.

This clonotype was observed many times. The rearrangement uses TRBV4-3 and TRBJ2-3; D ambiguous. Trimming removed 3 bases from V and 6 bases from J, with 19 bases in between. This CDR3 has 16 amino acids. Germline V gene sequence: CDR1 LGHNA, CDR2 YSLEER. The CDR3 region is CASSQGTVGIRDTQYF. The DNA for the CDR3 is TGCGCCAGCAGCCAGGGTACCGTGGGGATCCGGGATACGCAGTATTTT.

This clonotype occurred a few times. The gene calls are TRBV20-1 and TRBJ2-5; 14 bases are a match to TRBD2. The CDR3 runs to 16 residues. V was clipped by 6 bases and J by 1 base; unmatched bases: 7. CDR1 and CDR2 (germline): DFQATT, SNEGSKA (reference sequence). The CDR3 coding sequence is TGCAGTGCATCGGGACTAGCGGGAGCGCTCCAAGAGACCCAGTACTTC. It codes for CSASGLAGALQETQYF.

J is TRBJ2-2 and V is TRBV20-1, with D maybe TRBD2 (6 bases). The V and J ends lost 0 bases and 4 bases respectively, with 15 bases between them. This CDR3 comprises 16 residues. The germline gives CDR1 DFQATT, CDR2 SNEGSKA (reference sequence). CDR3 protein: CSARDVSGTFTGELFF. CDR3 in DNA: TGCAGTGCTAGAGACGTTTCCGGGACTTTCACCGGGGAGCTGTTTTTT.

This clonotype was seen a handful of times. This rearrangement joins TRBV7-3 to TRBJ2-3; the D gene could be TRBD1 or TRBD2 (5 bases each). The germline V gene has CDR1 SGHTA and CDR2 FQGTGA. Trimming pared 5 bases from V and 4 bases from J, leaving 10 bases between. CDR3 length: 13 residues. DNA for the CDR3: TGTGCCAGCAGCCTGGGGACCTCAGATACGCAGTATTTT. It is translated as CASSLGTSDTQYF.

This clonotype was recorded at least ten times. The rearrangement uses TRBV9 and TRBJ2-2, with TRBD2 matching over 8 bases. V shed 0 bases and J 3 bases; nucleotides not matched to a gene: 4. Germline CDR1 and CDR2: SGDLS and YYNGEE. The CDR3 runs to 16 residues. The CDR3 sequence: CASSVVSGGDTGELFF. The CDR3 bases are TGTGCCAGCAGCGTAGTGTCGGGGGGGGACACCGGGGAGCTGTTTTTT.

DNA for the CDR3: TGTGCCAGCAGCTTAGGGTCGGTGACTAGCGGGTGGGATACGCAGTATTTT. Amino acids: CASSLGSVTSGWDTQYF. V and J are TRBV7-8 and TRBJ2-3; 10 nucleotides agree with TRBD2. Germline CDR1 SGHVS, CDR2 FQNEAQ. Unmatched junction bases numbered 10, after V lost 1 base and J lost 6 bases. This CDR3 is built from 17 residues.

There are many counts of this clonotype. The CDR3 nucleotides are TGCAGTGCTTCCGGGACTAGCTTAGAGACCCAGTACTTC. Amino acid sequence: CSASGTSLETQYF. The chain uses TRBV20-1 and TRBJ2-5, with TRBD2 matching over 9 bases. Germline assignment: CDR1 DFQATT and CDR2 SNEGSKA (reference sequence). J was trimmed by 4 bases and V by 5 bases; bases with no gene match: 5. This CDR3 region has 13 residues.

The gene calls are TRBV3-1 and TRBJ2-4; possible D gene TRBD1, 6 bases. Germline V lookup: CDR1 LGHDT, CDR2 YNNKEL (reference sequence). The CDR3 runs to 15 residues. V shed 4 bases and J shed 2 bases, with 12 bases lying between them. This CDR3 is CASSPSTGSKNIQYF. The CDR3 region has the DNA TGTGCCAGCAGCCCCTCGACAGGCTCCAAAAACATTCAGTACTTC.